This T cell receptor (beta chain) was identified during a study of blood T cells in healthy people across ages. General study findings and limits: Versus aged donors, long-lived donors had higher diversity and more naive CD4+ cells. Investigators treated diversity estimates from one million T cells as underestimates.

Whenever a sample was processed, at least 7 million PBMCs were isolated. A second PCR of 7 to 11 cycles used a sample-barcoded 5' primer and a J-beta primer mix. Each cDNA molecule was tagged by a template-switch adaptor with 12 random nucleotides. TCRdb re-called the 5' RACE reads through MiXCR, storing one row per CDR3 protein. The profile shows about 590,000 distinct CDR3 sequences, less than 35% of them singletons. This clonotype was found many times. What it binds is unknown. The germline V and J ends were trimmed by 3 bases and 8 bases, with 16 bases remaining between them. CDR1 is GTSNPN and CDR2 is SVGIG in the germline V gene (reference sequence). The CDR3 covers 13 residues.

The chain combines TRBV30 with TRBJ1-2; D call uncertain. Specimen: blood. This TCR came from a woman of 80 years or more in good health. The CDR3, as DNA: TGTGCCTGGAGAACCGCAGACCGTGGGGGCTACACCTTC. It is translated as CAWRTADRGGYTF.